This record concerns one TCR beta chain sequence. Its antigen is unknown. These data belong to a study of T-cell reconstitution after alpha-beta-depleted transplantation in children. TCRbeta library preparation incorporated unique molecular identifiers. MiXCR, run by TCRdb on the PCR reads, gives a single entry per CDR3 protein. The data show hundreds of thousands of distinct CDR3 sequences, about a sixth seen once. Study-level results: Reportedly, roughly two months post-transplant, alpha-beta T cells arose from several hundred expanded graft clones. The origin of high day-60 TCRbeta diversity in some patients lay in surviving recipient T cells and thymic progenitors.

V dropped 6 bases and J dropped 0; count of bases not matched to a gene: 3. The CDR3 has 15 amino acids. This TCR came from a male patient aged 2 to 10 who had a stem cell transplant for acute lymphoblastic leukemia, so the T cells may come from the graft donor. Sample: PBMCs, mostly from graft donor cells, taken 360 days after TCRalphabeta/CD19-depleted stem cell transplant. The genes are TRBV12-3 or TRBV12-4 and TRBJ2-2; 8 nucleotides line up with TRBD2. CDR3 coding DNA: TGTGCCAGCAGCTTCGGGGGGGCGAACACCGGGGAGCTGTTTTTT. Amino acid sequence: CASSFGGANTGELFF.